These 22 T cell receptor beta chains were all obtained from the same sample, sequenced in a study of cytomegalovirus exposure and HLA in healthy donors. Vbeta (60) and Jbeta (13) primers were used in the PCR. Repertoires were generated with immunoSEQ multiplex PCR, while TCRdb's copy carries only in-frame clones and drops some. This table has about 170,000 clones, roughly 83% appearing once. The sequencing sample was made of PBMCs. The receptors here all came from a boy between 2 and 10 years old in good health and CMV-seronegative.

The V and J genes are TRBV6-6 and TRBJ1-5; the match to TRBD1 covers 9 bases. CDR1 is MNHNY and CDR2 is SVGAGI in the germline V gene (reference sequence). With 5 bases clipped from V and 2 bases from J, the junction kept 4 bases outside the gene matches. The CDR3 contains 15 residues. The CDR3 sequence is CASSTGGRGNQPQHF. CDR3 DNA sequence: TGTGCCAGCAGTACAGGGGGCAGGGGCAATCAGCCCCAGCATTTT.

V usage is TRBV19 and J usage is TRBJ2-3; 12 bases are shared with TRBD2. The V segment lost 1 base and the J segment 0 bases; nucleotides outside the gene matches: 14. The CDR3 totals 21 residues. CDR1 LNHDA and CDR2 SQIVND come from the germline V gene (reference sequence). The chain's CDR3 is CASSIGELAGGPPNSTDTQYF. The CDR3 DNA reads as TGTGCCAGTAGTATAGGGGAGCTAGCGGGAGGGCCCCCAAATAGCACAGATACGCAGTATTTT. Supplemented by reference TRBV19 and TRBJ2-3, the full variable domain reads DGGITQSPKYLFRKEGQNVTLSCEQNLNHDAMYWYRQDPGQGLRLIYYSQIVNDFQKGDIAEGYSVSREKKESFPLTVTSAQKNPTAFYLCASSIGELAGGPPNSTDTQYFGPGTRLTVL.

The chain uses TRBV9 and TRBJ2-5; perhaps TRBD2 as D (6 bases). The CDR3 consists of 17 residues. The V gene lost 3 bases and the J gene lost 0 bases, with 18 bases spanning the gap. Germline V gene data show CDR1 as SGDLS and CDR2 as YYNGEE. This CDR3 is CASSEAEGGMYQETQYF. For the CDR3, the DNA is TGTGCCAGCAGCGAAGCGGAAGGCGGGATGTACCAAGAGACCCAGTACTTC.

This clone was counted only a few times. V gene TRBV30 combines with J gene TRBJ2-2, with TRBD2 identical over 11 bases. Germline V gene lookup returns CDR1 GTSNPN and CDR2 SVGIG (reference sequence). Losses at the gene ends were 3 bases for V and 5 bases for J; bases not matched to a gene: 17. This CDR3 has 19 amino acids. DNA of the CDR3: TGTGCCTGGAGGGGAGTGGGATTTGGTAGCGGGAGGGCTACCGGGGAGCTGTTTTTT. It yields the protein CAWRGVGFGSGRATGELFF.

In its sample, this clone was seen once. This chain connects TRBV29-1 to TRBJ2-5; D ambiguous. There are 11 residues in the CDR3. Trimming left V 7 bases short and J 2 bases short, with 8 bases between. Germline V gene lookup returns CDR1 SQVTM and CDR2 ANQGSEA. CDR3 sequence: CSAKRQETQYF. The CDR3 DNA sequence: TGCAGCGCTAAGCGTCAAGAGACCCAGTACTTC.

V and J are TRBV27 and TRBJ1-1; 8 nucleotides align to TRBD1. With V trimmed by 11 bases and J by 3 bases, 11 bases remained unmatched. This CDR3 contains 14 residues. Germline V gene data show CDR1 as MNHEY and CDR2 as SMNVEV (reference sequence). CDR3 loop: CASGGTGGDTEAFF. The CDR3 nucleotides read TGTGCCTCAGGGGGGACAGGAGGTGACACTGAAGCTTTCTTT.

The genes are TRBV28 and TRBJ2-5; D not resolved. Germline CDR1 reads MDHEN; CDR2 reads SYDVKM. Trimming removed 6 bases from V and 1 base from J, with 9 bases in between. This CDR3 spans 13 amino acids. CDR3 DNA sequence: TGTGCCAGCAGGCGACACCGCCAAGAGACCCAGTACTTC. The encoded protein is CASRRHRQETQYF.

The genes are TRBV5-1 and TRBJ2-5, with 15 bases that match TRBD2. Trimming at V came to 4 bases and at J to 1 base, leaving 2 bases not matched to a gene. The CDR3 consists of 16 residues. CDR1 SGHRS and CDR2 YFSETQ come from the germline V gene. CDR3 sequence reads: CASSMGLAGGQETQYF. The CDR3 coding sequence is TGCGCCAGCAGCATGGGACTAGCGGGAGGCCAAGAGACCCAGTACTTC.

The CDR3 sequence: CAWSADRGHSYEQYF. The CDR3 nucleotides are TGTGCCTGGAGTGCGGACAGGGGGCACTCCTACGAGCAGTACTTC. This sequence joins TRBV30 and TRBJ2-7, with 11 bases aligning to TRBD1. The CDR3 is 15 amino acids. J lost 0 bases, V lost 1 base, and 2 bases had no gene match. CDR1 and CDR2 from the germline V gene are GTSNPN and SVGIG (reference sequence).

This clone was counted only a few times. The V and J genes are TRBV5-6 and TRBJ2-2; 14 nucleotides line up with TRBD2. V trimming: 4 bases; J trimming: 6 bases; junction bases outside the gene matches: 8. This CDR3 has 17 amino acids. Germline CDR1 is SGHDT and CDR2 is YYEEEE. The CDR3 loop reads CASSVGLAGVKSGELFF. Written as DNA, the CDR3 is TGTGCCAGCAGCGTGGGACTAGCGGGAGTAAAGTCCGGGGAGCTGTTTTTT.

The chain links TRBV5-6 to TRBJ2-1, with 7 bases identical to TRBD2. J gave up 8 bases and V 4 bases, and 15 bases lay outside the gene matches. The CDR3 length is 16 residues. Germline V CDR1 and CDR2: SGHDT, YYEEEE. DNA for the CDR3: TGTGCCAGCAGCCCGACGGGAGGTTTCGACATTGATGAGCAGTTCTTC. Its protein product is CASSPTGGFDIDEQFF.

The rearrangement uses TRBV29-1 and TRBJ2-1; 10 positions agree with TRBD2. Losses at the gene ends were 0 bases for V and 4 bases for J; bases not matched to a gene: 6. The CDR3 spans 16 residues. Germline CDR1 is SQVTM and CDR2 is ANQGSEA. The CDR3 spells CSVEESSGRAYNEQFF. The CDR3 nucleotides read TGCAGCGTTGAAGAATCCAGCGGGAGGGCTTACAATGAGCAGTTCTTC.

V gene TRBV2 combines with J gene TRBJ2-5; TRBD1 agrees at 11 bases. CDR3 length: 15 amino acids. V shed 2 bases and J 3 bases; nucleotides not matched to a gene: 2. Germline CDR1 reads SNHLY; CDR2 reads FYNNEI. This CDR3 is CASSERGQGEETQYF. DNA of the CDR3: TGTGCCAGCAGTGAACGGGGACAGGGGGAAGAGACCCAGTACTTC.

The J gene is TRBJ1-3, the V gene TRBV6-5; the D gene is possibly TRBD1 (6 bases). The CDR3 length is 14 residues. Germline V gives CDR1 MNHEY, CDR2 SVGAGI. V was shortened by 6 bases and J by 3 bases, with 12 bases between the two germline ends. CDR3 sequence reads: CASRPTGHGNTIYF. CDR3 bases: TGTGCCAGCAGGCCTACAGGGCATGGAAACACCATATATTTT.

This chain uses TRBV10-2 with TRBJ1-2; 9 bases align to TRBD1. The CDR3 length is 13 residues. Germline values: CDR1 WSHSY, CDR2 SAAADI. V was pared by 8 bases and J by 4 bases, with 5 bases of the junction left unmatched. In DNA, the CDR3 is TGCGCCAGCGGAGACAGGGGGGCCTATGGCTACACCTTC. It is translated as CASGDRGAYGYTF.

This sequence joins TRBV29-1 and TRBJ1-1; D is ambiguous. Trimming stripped 4 bases from V and 0 bases from J, with 15 bases between. Germline loops: CDR1 SQVTM, CDR2 ANQGSEA. The CDR3 totals 15 residues. The DNA of the CDR3 is TGCAGCGTTGGAGAGAGGAACATCTTGAACACTGAAGCTTTCTTT. Amino acid sequence: CSVGERNILNTEAFF. Full variable domain (remainder filled in from reference TRBV29-1 and TRBJ1-1): SAVISQKPSRDICQRGTSLTIQCQVDSQVTMMFWYRQQPGQSLTLIATANQGSEATYESGFVIDKFPISRPNLTFSTLTVSNMSPEDSSIYLCSVGERNILNTEAFFGQGTRLTVV.

The genes are TRBV2 and TRBJ2-4; 7 bases are a match to TRBD1. CDR1 and CDR2 (germline): SNHLY, FYNNEI. This CDR3 spans 16 amino acids. V gave up 6 bases and J gave up 0 bases; unmatched junction bases: 8. The CDR3 is CASSNRDSLAKNIQYF. The CDR3 DNA is TGTGCCAGCAGCAACCGGGACAGTCTAGCCAAAAACATTCAGTACTTC.

The chain employs TRBV27 and TRBJ2-3; D ambiguous. The V end was cut by 6 bases, the J end by 7 bases, with 17 bases between. Germline V gene data show CDR1 as MNHEY and CDR2 as SMNVEV (reference sequence). This CDR3 comprises 14 residues. CDR3 sequence: CASSQATSVNTQYF. The CDR3 nucleotides read TGTGCCAGCAGCCAGGCTACCTCCGTAAATACGCAGTATTTT.

The gene calls are TRBV10-1 and TRBJ2-5; no reliable D call. The length of the CDR3 is 13 residues. Germline V gives CDR1 WNHNN, CDR2 SYGVQD (reference sequence). V was clipped by 0 bases and J by 4 bases, with 6 bases between them. CDR3 protein: CASSESSSETQYF. The DNA of the CDR3 is TGCGCCAGCAGTGAGTCCTCTTCAGAGACCCAGTACTTC.

The chain uses TRBV5-1 and TRBJ2-7, with 10 bases matching TRBD1. The CDR3 extends over 16 amino acids. Germline V gives CDR1 SGHRS, CDR2 YFSETQ. Trimming removed 4 bases from V and 2 bases from J; junction bases left unmatched: 9. The CDR3 here is CASSPWDRGEAYEQYF. CDR3 bases: TGCGCCAGCAGCCCCTGGGACAGGGGAGAAGCCTACGAGCAGTACTTC.

This clone was detected once. CDR3 in amino acids: CASSFRTSGTHYEQYF. Written as DNA, the CDR3 is TGTGCCAGCAGCTTTAGGACTAGCGGAACCCACTACGAGCAGTACTTC. The chain links TRBV7-8 to TRBJ2-7, with 10 bases that match TRBD2. The germline V gene has CDR1 SGHVS and CDR2 FQNEAQ. The CDR3 length is 16 residues. V lost 3 bases, J lost 3 bases, and 8 bases stayed unmatched.

The V gene is TRBV4-1, the J gene TRBJ2-7, with D tentatively TRBD1 (6 bases). Germline loops: CDR1 MGHRA, CDR2 YSYEKL. V lost 1 base and J lost 3, with 10 bases in between. The CDR3 runs to 14 residues. The CDR3 region is CASSQGLGGYEQYF. CDR3 sequence (DNA): TGCGCCAGCAGCCAAGGGTTAGGGGGCTACGAGCAGTACTTC.